The next 14 T cell receptor beta chains were all read from a single sample in a study of T cells in pancreatic ductal adenocarcinoma. Surgery without prior neoadjuvant therapy was the treatment of the selected pancreatic ductal adenocarcinoma patients. TCRdb keeps only in-frame clones here, not all; method: immunoSEQ multiplex PCR. The table lists 85,000 to 120,000 clones, 90% to 95% of them singletons, with under 3.5% in the top ten. Sequenced input: PBMCs. The origin of the receptors is a human donor with pancreatic ductal adenocarcinoma.

Concerning this clone itself: The identical CDR3 is also encoded by other nucleotide sequences in the sample. The chain links TRBV30 to TRBJ2-3; no firm D call. The V end was cut by 5 bases, the J end by 1 base, with 7 bases between. The germline V gene has CDR1 GTSNPN and CDR2 SVGIG (reference sequence). The CDR3 is 12 residues long. CDR3 loop: CAWGQGTDTQYF. In DNA, the CDR3 is TGTGCCTGGGGTCAGGGCACAGATACGCAGTATTTT.

The chain combines TRBV5-1 with TRBJ2-7; 10 bases are a match to TRBD2. Germline V gives CDR1 SGHRS, CDR2 YFSETQ. V shed 0 bases, J shed 2 bases, and the junction held 2 bases outside the gene matches. The CDR3 totals 15 residues. This CDR3 reads CASSLDTSGTYEQYF. For the CDR3, the DNA is TGCGCCAGCAGCTTGGACACTAGCGGGACCTACGAGCAGTACTTC.

The rearrangement uses TRBV5-1 and TRBJ2-7, with TRBD1 identical over 12 bases. The CDR3 contains 15 residues. Germline V gene sequence: CDR1 SGHRS, CDR2 YFSETQ. J was trimmed by 7 bases and V by 4 bases; bases with no gene match: 9. CDR3 sequence: CASSPPGQGAQEQYF. The CDR3 nucleotides read TGCGCCAGCAGCCCCCCGGGACAGGGGGCCCAGGAGCAGTACTTC.

This sequence joins TRBV7-3 and TRBJ2-3; TRBD2 matches at 9 bases. Germline values: CDR1 SGHTA, CDR2 FQGTGA. The V gene end was trimmed by 5 bases and the J gene end by 1 base; junction bases not matched to a gene: 7. CDR3 size: 16 residues. The CDR3 loop reads CASSTYSGSGTDTQYF. The CDR3 DNA is TGTGCCAGCAGCACCTATAGCGGGAGTGGCACAGATACGCAGTATTTT.

To note about this clone: A junction boundary mismatches the germline segment, possibly from a read error. This chain uses TRBV2 with TRBJ2-7; 7 bases match TRBD2. CDR3 length: 13 amino acids. The germline gives CDR1 SNHLY, CDR2 FYNNEI. For the CDR3, the DNA is TGTGCAAGCAGGCCCGGGGGGATATACGAGCAGTACTTC. Translated, it gives CASRPGGIYEQYF.

CDR3 DNA: TGTGCCAGCAGACGGAGCTCTGGAAACACCATATATTTT. This gives the protein CASRRSSGNTIYF. This sequence joins TRBV7-9 and TRBJ1-3, with no clear D. The CDR3 spans 13 residues. The V and J ends lost 6 bases and 0 bases respectively, with 6 bases between them. Germline CDR1 reads SEHNR; CDR2 reads FQNEAQ (reference sequence). The full variable domain, in which reference TRBV7-9 and TRBJ1-3 provide the parts outside the CDR3, is DTGVSQNPRHKITKRGQNVTFRCDPISEHNRLYWYRQTLGQGPEFLTYFQNEAQLEKSRLLSDRFSAERPKGSFSTLEIQRTEQGDSAMYLCASRRSSGNTIYFGEGSWLTVV.

The V gene is TRBV7-8, the J gene TRBJ1-3; D might be TRBD1 (5 bases). Germline loops: CDR1 SGHVS, CDR2 FQNEAQ. V shed 5 bases and J shed 3 bases, with 11 bases lying between them. The CDR3 covers 14 residues. CDR3 amino acids: CASSPAGFGNTIYF. DNA for the CDR3: TGTGCCAGCAGCCCCGCAGGGTTTGGAAACACCATATATTTT.

The chain joins TRBV10-3 to TRBJ2-1, with TRBD2 matching 11 bases. Germline CDR1 ENHRY, CDR2 SYGVKD. Unmatched junction bases numbered 11, after V lost 6 bases and J lost 7 bases. The length of the CDR3 is 16 residues. In DNA form, the CDR3 reads TGTGCCATCAGCGATTTCCGACTAGCGGGAAGGAATGAGCAGTTCTTC. This codes for CAISDFRLAGRNEQFF.

The chain combines TRBV20-1 with TRBJ2-5; D gene unclear. Germline CDR1 and CDR2: DFQATT and SNEGSKA (reference sequence). This CDR3 has 9 residues. V lost 6 bases and J 5 bases, leaving 4 bases between the germline ends. CDR3 residues: CSAPETQYF. The CDR3 coding sequence is TGCAGTGCCCCTGAGACCCAGTACTTC.

The chain uses TRBV7-3 and TRBJ2-7, with D unresolved. Between the trimmed V and J ends, which lost 5 bases and 2 bases, there was a span of 13 bases. From germline, CDR1 is SGHTA and CDR2 FQGTGA. This CDR3 has 14 amino acids. The CDR3 loop reads CASSPPGSPYEQYF. As DNA, the CDR3 is TGTGCCAGCAGCCCCCCCGGGTCCCCCTACGAGCAGTACTTC.

Here the CDR3 reads CASSPRDSDYGYTF. CDR3 DNA sequence: TGTGCCAGCTCACCTAGGGACAGTGATTATGGCTACACCTTC. The rearrangement links TRBV18 to TRBJ1-2; 7 bases map to TRBD1. V was clipped by 3 bases and J by 5 bases; unmatched bases: 6. CDR1 is KGHSH, CDR2 LQKENI, per germline. This CDR3 has 14 amino acids.

The CDR3 sequence: CASSPQVAEQFF. The CDR3, as DNA: TGTGCCAGCAGCCCGCAGGTGGCTGAGCAGTTCTTC. The chain combines TRBV11-2 with TRBJ2-1; D is unresolved. The length of the CDR3 is 12 residues. V was shortened by 5 bases and J by 9 bases, with 11 bases between the two germline ends. Germline CDR1 is SGHAT and CDR2 is FQNNGV.

This rearrangement joins TRBV5-4 to TRBJ2-5; TRBD1 matches 7 bases. J lost 3 bases, V lost 4 bases, and 3 bases had no gene match. Germline loops: CDR1 SGHNT, CDR2 YYREEE (reference sequence). The CDR3 contains 13 residues. CDR3: CASSPGTEETQYF. CDR3 coding DNA: TGTGCCAGCAGCCCCGGGACAGAAGAGACCCAGTACTTC.

This rearrangement joins TRBV7-9 to TRBJ2-3; the match to TRBD2 covers 11 bases. V shed 5 bases, J shed 0 bases, and the junction held 7 bases outside the gene matches. The length of the CDR3 is 17 residues. CDR1 is SEHNR and CDR2 is FQNEAQ in the germline V gene (reference sequence). The CDR3 here is CASSPGTSGSSTDTQYF. The CDR3 nucleotides are TGTGCCAGCAGCCCAGGGACTAGCGGTTCTAGCACAGATACGCAGTATTTT.